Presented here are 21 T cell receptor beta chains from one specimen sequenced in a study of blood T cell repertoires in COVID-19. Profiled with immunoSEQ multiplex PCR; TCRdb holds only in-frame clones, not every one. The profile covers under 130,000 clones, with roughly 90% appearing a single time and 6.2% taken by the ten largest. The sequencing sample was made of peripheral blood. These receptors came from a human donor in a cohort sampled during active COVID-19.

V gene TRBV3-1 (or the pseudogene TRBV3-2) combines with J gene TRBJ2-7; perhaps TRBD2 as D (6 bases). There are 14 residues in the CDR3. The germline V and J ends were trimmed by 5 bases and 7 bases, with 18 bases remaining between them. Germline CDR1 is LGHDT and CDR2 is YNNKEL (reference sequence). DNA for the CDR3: TGTGCCAGCAGCTTCCGGTCAGGTGGGGGGGAGCAGTACTTC. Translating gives CASSFRSGGGEQYF.

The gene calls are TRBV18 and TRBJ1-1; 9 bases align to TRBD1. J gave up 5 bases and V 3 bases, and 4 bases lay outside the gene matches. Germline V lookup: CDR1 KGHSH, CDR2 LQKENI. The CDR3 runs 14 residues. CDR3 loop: CASSPGTGRTEAFF. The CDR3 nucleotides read TGTGCCAGCTCACCCGGGACAGGGCGGACTGAAGCTTTCTTT.

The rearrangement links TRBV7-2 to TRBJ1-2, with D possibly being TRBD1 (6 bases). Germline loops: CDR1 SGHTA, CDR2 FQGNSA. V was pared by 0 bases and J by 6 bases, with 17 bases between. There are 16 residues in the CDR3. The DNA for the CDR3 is TGTGCCAGCAGCTTAGCCGCGACAGGACGAAGAGATGGCTACACCTTC. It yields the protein CASSLAATGRRDGYTF.

CDR3 coding DNA: TGTGCCAGCAGTTTATCAGCGGGGGGGCGCAATGAGCAGTTCTTC. It specifies CASSLSAGGRNEQFF. J is TRBJ2-1 and V is TRBV28, with 10 positions matching TRBD2. This CDR3 is built from 15 residues. Per germline, CDR1 MDHEN and CDR2 SYDVKM. J lost 6 bases, V lost 1 base, and 3 bases had no gene match.

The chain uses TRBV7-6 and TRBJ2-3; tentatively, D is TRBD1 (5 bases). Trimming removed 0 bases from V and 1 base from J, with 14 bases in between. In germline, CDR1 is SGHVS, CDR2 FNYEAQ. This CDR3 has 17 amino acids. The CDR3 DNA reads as TGTGCCAGCAGCTTAGCGCCGCACTTAGGGGGCACAGATACGCAGTATTTT. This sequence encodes CASSLAPHLGGTDTQYF.

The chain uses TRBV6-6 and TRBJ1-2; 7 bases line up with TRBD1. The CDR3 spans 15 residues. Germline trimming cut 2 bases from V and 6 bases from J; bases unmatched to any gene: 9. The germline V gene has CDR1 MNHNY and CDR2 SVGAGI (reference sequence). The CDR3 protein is CASSYGDRDINGYTF. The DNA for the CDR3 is TGTGCCAGCAGTTACGGGGACAGAGATATTAATGGCTACACCTTC.

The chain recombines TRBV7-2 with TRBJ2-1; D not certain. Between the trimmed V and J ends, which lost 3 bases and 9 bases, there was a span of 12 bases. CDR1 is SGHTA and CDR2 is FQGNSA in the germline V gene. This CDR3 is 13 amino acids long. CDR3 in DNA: TGTGCCAGCAGCTTTGTTAGAGCGAGTGAGCAGTTCTTC. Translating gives CASSFVRASEQFF.

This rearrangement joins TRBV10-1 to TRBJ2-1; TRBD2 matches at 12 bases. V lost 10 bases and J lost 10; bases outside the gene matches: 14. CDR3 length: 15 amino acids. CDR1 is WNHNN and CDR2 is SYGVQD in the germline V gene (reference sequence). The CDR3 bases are TGCGCCACAGGGAGGGCTAGCGGGGGGGCTAAGGAGCAGTTCTTC. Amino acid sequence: CATGRASGGAKEQFF.

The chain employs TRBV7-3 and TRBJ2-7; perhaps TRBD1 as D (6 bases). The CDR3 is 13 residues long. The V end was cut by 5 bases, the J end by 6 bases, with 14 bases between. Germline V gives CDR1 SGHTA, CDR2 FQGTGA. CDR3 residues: CASSPRLGGEQYF. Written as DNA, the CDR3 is TGTGCCAGCAGCCCCCGTTTAGGGGGCGAGCAGTACTTC.

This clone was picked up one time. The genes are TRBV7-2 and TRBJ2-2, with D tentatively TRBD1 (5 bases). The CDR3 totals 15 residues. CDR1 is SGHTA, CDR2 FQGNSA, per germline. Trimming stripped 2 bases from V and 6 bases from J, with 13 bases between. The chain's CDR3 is CASSLYGAPAGELFF. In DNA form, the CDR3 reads TGTGCCAGCAGCTTATATGGGGCCCCCGCCGGGGAGCTGTTTTTT.

DNA for the CDR3: TGTGCCAGCTCAGCGGGACAGGGGACCGGGGAGCTGTTTTTT. Amino acid sequence: CASSAGQGTGELFF. The genes are TRBV18 and TRBJ2-2; 10 bases map to TRBD1. The CDR3 has 14 amino acids. Germline CDR1 and CDR2: KGHSH and LQKENI. V lost 5 bases and J lost 5; bases outside the gene matches: 2.

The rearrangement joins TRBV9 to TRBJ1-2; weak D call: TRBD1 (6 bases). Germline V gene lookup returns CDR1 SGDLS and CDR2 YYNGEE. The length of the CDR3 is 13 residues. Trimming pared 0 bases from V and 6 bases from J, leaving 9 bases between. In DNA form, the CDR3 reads TGTGCCAGCAGCGTAGACAGGGTTGATGGCTACACCTTC. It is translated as CASSVDRVDGYTF.

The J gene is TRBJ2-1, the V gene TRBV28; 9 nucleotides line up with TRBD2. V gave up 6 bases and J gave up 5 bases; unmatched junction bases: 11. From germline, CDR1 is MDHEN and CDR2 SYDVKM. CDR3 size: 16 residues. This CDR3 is CASRSLAGGPHNEQFF. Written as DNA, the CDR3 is TGTGCCAGCAGGTCCCTGGCGGGAGGGCCACACAATGAGCAGTTCTTC. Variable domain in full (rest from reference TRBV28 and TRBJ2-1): DVKVTQSSRYLVKRTGEKVFLECVQDMDHENMFWYRQDPGLGLRLIYFSYDVKMKEKGDIPEGYSVSREKKERFSLILESASTNQTSMYLCASRSLAGGPHNEQFFGPGTRLTVL.

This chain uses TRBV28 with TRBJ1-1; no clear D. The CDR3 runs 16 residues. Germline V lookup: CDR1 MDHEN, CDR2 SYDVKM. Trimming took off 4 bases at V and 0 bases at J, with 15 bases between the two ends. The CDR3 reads CASSSSPTAVNTEAFF. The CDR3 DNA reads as TGTGCCAGCAGTTCCAGTCCCACAGCGGTGAACACTGAAGCTTTCTTT.

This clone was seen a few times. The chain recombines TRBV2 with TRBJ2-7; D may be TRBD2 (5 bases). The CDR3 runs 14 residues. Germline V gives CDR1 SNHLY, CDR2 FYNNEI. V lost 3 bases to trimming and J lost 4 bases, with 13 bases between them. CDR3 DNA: TGTGCCAGCAGTGATGAGGGCTGGGGTTACGAGCAGTACTTC. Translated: CASSDEGWGYEQYF.

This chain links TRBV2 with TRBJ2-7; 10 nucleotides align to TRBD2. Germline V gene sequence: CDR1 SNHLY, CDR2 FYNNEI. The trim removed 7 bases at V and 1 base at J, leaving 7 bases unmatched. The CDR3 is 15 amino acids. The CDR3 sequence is CASTSGRLGSYEQYF. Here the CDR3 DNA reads TGTGCCAGCACTAGCGGGAGACTGGGGTCCTACGAGCAGTACTTC.

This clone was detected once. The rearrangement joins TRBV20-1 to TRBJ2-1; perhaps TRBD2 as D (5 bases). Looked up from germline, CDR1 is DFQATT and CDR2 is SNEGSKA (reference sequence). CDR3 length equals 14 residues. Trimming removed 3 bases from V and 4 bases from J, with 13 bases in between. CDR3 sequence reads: CSASSSGPYNEQFF. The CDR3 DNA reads TGCAGTGCTAGTTCAAGCGGCCCATACAATGAGCAGTTCTTC.

The CDR3 nucleotides read TGTGCCAGCAGCTTAGTTCGTGGCGGGGCCGGGGAGCTGTTTTTT. Amino acid sequence: CASSLVRGGAGELFF. This rearrangement joins TRBV11-3 to TRBJ2-2, with TRBD2 as a possible D gene (6 bases). V was pared by 1 base and J by 6 bases, with 12 bases between. This CDR3 region has 15 residues. The germline CDR1 and CDR2 sequences are SGHNT and YENEEA. Based on the CDR3 plus reference TRBV11-3 and TRBJ2-2, the full variable domain is EAGVVQSPRYKIIEKKQPVAFWCNPISGHNTLYWYLQNLGQGPELLIRYENEEAVDDSQLPKDRFSAERLKGVDSTLKIQPAELGDSAVYLCASSLVRGGAGELFFGEGSRLTVL.

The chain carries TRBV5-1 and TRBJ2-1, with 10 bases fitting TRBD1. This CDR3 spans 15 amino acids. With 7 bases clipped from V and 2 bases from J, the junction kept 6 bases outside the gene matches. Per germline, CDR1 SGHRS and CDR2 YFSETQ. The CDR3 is CASSLGQGPYNEQFF. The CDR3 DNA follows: TGCGCCAGCTCCTTGGGACAGGGGCCCTACAATGAGCAGTTCTTC.

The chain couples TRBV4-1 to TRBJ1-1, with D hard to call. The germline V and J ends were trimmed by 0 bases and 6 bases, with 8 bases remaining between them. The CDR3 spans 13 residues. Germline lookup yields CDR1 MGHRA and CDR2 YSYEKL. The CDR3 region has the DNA TGCGCCAGCAGCCAAGATTCATTCCCTGAAGCTTTCTTT. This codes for CASSQDSFPEAFF.

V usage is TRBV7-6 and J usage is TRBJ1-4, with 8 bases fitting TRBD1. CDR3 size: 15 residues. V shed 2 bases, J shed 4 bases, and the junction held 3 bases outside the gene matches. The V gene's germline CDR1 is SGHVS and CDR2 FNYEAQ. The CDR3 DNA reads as TGTGCCAGCAGCTTAAGGACAGGGTTTAATGAAAAACTGTTTTTT. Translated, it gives CASSLRTGFNEKLFF.